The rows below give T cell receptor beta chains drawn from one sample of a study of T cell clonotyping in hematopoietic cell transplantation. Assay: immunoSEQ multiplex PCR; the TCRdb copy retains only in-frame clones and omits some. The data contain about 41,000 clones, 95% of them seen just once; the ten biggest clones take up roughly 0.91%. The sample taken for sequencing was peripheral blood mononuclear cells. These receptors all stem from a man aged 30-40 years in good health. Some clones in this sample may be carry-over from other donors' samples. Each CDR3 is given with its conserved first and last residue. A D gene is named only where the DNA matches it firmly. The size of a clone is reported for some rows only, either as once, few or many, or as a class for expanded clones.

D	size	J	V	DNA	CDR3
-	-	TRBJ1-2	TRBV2	TGTGCCAGCAGTGAACGCGGACCGAACTATGGCTACACCTTC	CASSERGPNYGYTF
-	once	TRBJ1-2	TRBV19	TGTGCCAGTAGTACGGGTTATGGCTACACCTTC	CASSTGYGYTF
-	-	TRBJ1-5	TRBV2	TGTGCCATTTCGGGGGCGGGTGGCAATCAGCCCCAGCATTTT	CAISGAGGNQPQHF
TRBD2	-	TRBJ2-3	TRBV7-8	TGTGCCAGCAGCCGGGGGGGAGAAGGGGATACGCAGTATTTT	CASSRGGEGDTQYF
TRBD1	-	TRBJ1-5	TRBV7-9	TGTGCCAGCAGCTTAAAAGGACAGGGAAAGAATCAGCCCCAGCATTTT	CASSLKGQGKNQPQHF
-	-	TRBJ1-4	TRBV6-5	TGTGCCAGCAGACCGGATTCAAGGCTTGAAAAACTGTTTTTT	CASRPDSRLEKLFF
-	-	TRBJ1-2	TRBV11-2	TGTGCCAGCAGCCCGGGGTCAGCTAACTATGGCTACACCTTC	CASSPGSANYGYTF
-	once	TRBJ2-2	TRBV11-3	TGTGCCAGCAGCTTGAGGGGCGCCGGGGAGCTGTTTTTT	CASSLRGAGELFF
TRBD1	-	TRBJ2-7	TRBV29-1	TGCAGCACACGCACGGACAGGCGCGGCGAGCAGTACTTC	CSTRTDRRGEQYF
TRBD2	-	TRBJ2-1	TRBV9	TGTGCCAGCAGCGTGGTTGCGGCGGGGGTACTGGTGGAGCAGTTCTTC	CASSVVAAGVLVEQFF
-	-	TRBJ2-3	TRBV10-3	TGTGCCATCAGTCAGCGGGCCGGTGGAGATACGCAGTATTTT	CAISQRAGGDTQYF
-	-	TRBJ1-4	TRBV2	TGTGCCAGCAGTGTGACAGGTATCAATGAAAAACTGTTTTTT	CASSVTGINEKLFF
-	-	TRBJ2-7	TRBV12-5	TGTGCTAGTGGTTTGGTACCGTCTTACGAGCAGTACTTC	CASGLVPSYEQYF
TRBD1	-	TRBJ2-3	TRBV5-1	TGCGCCAGCGAGGGGGCAGGCCTCACAGATACGCAGTATTTT	CASEGAGLTDTQYF
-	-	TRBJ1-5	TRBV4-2	TGTGCCAGCAGCCAAGAGAGGGATACGCCCCAGCATTTT	CASSQERDTPQHF
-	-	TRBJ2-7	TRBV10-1	TGCGCCAGCAGTGAGTCAAGGGACGGCTCCTACGAGCAGTACTTC	CASSESRDGSYEQYF
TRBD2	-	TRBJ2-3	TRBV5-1	TGCGCCAGCAGCGGGGGGGGGACTCGAAGCACAGATACGCAGTATTTT	CASSGGGTRSTDTQYF
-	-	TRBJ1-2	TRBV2	TGTGCCAGCAAGGTCAGGGTCTATGGCTACACCTTC	CASKVRVYGYTF
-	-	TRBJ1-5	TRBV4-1	TGCGCCAGCAGCCAGGACCTCCGACCCACCGGAGGGAATCAGCCCCAGCATTTT	CASSQDLRPTGGNQPQHF
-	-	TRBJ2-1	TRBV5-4	TGTGCCAGCAGCTTGTTCCATGAGCAGTTCTTC	CASSLFHEQFF
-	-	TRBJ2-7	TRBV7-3	TGTGCCAGCAGCTTTGCGAGTGAGCAGTACTTC	CASSFASEQYF
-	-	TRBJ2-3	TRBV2	TGTGCCAGCAGTGACGGCACTCTCCTATCCACAGATACGCAGTATTTT	CASSDGTLLSTDTQYF
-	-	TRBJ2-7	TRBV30	TGTGCCTGGAGTGGAAGGTTGGGCCGGGACCACGCTCGTAGCGAGCAGTACTTC	CAWSGRLGRDHARSEQYF
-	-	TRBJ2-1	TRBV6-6	TGTGCCAGCAGTTATGAGGCGGGTTCCTACAATGAGCAGTTCTTC	CASSYEAGSYNEQFF
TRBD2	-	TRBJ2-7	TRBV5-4	TGTGCCAGCAGGCTAGCGGGGGGATCCTACGAGCAGTACTTC	CASRLAGGSYEQYF
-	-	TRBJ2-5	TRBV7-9	TGTGCCAGCACCGGGGACCTGTTACAAGAGACCCAGTACTTC	CASTGDLLQETQYF
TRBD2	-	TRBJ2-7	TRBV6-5	TGTGCCAGCAGCCGACTAGCGGGAGGATTCGAGCAGTACTTC	CASSRLAGGFEQYF
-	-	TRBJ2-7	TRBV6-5	TGTGCCATCCGAAGGGGCAATTCCAACGAGCAGTACTTC	CAIRRGNSNEQYF
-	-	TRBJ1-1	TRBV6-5	TGTGCCAGCAGTTCCGCCCCTCGGGGGAGGGCTGAAGCTTTCTTT	CASSSAPRGRAEAFF
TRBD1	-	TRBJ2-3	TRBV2	TGTGCCAGCAGTGTTAGACAGGGGGCAGATACGCAGTATTTT	CASSVRQGADTQYF
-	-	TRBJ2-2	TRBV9	TGTGCCGGCTCAACGACGAACACCGGGGAGCTGTTTTTT	CAGSTTNTGELFF
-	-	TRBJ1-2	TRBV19	TGTGCCAGTAGTATAGGGAGTAACTATGGCTACACCTTC	CASSIGSNYGYTF
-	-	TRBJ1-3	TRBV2	TGTGCCAGCAGTGAAACAGGCCGCTCTGGAAACACCATATATTTT	CASSETGRSGNTIYF
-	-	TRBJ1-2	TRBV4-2	TGTGCCAGCAGTCAAGAGGTCAGACCTAACTATGGCTACACCTTC	CASSQEVRPNYGYTF
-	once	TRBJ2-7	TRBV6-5	TGTGCCAGCAGTTCTCCGGGACTCCAAGTGTACGAGCAGTACTTC	CASSSPGLQVYEQYF
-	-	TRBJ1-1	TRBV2	TGTGCCAGCGGAGGACCCACGGACAAGACCAACACTGAAGCTTTCTTT	CASGGPTDKTNTEAFF
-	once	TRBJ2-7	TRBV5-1	TGCGCCAGCAGCTCACCCTACGAGCAGTACTTC	CASSSPYEQYF
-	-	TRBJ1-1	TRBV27	TGTGCCAGCAGTGAAGGGGTTTCGTACACTGAAGCTTTCTTT	CASSEGVSYTEAFF
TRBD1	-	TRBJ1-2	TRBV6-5	TGTGCCGTCGCGTCGTCAGGGGGCGCTGGCTACACCTTC	CAVASSGGAGYTF
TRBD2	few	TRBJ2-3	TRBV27	TGTGCCAGCAGTTCCTTAGCGGGGAGGGGAACAGATACGCAGTATTTT	CASSSLAGRGTDTQYF
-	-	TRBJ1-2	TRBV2	TGTGCCAGCAGTGAGAGCAGTAACTATGGCTACACCTTC	CASSESSNYGYTF
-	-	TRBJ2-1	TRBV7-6	TGTGCCAGCAGCTTGCACAGCGATGAGCAGTTCTTC	CASSLHSDEQFF
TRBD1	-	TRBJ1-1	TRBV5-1	TGCGCCAGCAGCTATGACAGGGGCACTGAAGCTTTCTTT	CASSYDRGTEAFF
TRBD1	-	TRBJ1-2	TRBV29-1	TGCAGCGTTCCCCTCCCCTCGACAGGGGGGAAAGGCTACACCTTC	CSVPLPSTGGKGYTF
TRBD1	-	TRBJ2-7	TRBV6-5	TGTGCCAGCAGGCCTACCGGGACAGGGACTATCGGGCAGTACTTC	CASRPTGTGTIGQYF
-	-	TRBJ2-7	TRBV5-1	TGCGCCAGCAGCAGAGCTAGCGAGATCTCCTACGAGCAGTACTTC	CASSRASEISYEQYF